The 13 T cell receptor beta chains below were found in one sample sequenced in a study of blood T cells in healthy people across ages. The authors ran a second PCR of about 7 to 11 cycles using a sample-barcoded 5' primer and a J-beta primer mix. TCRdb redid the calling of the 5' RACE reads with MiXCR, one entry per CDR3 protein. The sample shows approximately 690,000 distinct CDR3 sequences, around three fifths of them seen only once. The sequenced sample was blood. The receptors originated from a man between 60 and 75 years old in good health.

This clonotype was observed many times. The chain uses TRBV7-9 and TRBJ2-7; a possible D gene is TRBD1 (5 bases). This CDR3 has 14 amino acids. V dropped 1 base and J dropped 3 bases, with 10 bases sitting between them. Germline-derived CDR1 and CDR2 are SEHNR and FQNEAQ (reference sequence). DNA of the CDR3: TGTGCCAGCAGCTTAGGGGGCCAGAGCTACGAGCAGTACTTC. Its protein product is CASSLGGQSYEQYF.

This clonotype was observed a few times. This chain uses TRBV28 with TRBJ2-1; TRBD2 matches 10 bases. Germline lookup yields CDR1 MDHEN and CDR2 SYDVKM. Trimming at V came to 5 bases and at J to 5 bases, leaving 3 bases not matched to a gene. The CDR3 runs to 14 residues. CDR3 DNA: TGTGCCAGCAGTCCTAGCGGGGGCCACAATGAGCAGTTCTTC. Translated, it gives CASSPSGGHNEQFF.

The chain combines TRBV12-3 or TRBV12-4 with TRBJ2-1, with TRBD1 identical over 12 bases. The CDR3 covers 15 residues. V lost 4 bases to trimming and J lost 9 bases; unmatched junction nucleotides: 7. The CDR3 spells CASSSPGQGAREQFF. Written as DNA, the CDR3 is TGTGCCAGCAGTTCCCCGGGACAGGGGGCTCGTGAGCAGTTCTTC.

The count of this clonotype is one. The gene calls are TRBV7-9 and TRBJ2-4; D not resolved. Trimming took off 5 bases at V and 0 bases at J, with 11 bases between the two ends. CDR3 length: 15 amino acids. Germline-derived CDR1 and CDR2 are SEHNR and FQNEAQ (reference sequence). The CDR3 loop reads CASSADILAKNIQYF. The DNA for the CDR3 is TGTGCCAGCAGCGCCGACATTCTAGCCAAAAACATTCAGTACTTC.

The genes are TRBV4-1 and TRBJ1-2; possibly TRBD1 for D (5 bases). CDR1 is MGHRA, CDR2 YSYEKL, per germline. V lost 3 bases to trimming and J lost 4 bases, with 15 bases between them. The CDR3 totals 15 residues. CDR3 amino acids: CASSQAGAGTYGYTF. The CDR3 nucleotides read TGCGCCAGCAGCCAGGCCGGGGCAGGGACCTATGGCTACACCTTC.

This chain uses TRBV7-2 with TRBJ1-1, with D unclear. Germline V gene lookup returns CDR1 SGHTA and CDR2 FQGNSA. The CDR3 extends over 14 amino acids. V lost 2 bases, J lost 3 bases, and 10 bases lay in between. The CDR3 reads CASSLWGQDTEAFF. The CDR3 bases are TGTGCCAGCAGCTTATGGGGTCAGGACACTGAAGCTTTCTTT. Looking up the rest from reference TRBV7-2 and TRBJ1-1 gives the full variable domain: GAGVSQSPSNKVTEKGKDVELRCDPISGHTALYWYRQSLGQGLEFLIYFQGNSAPDKSGLPSDRFSAERTGGSVSTLTIQRTQQEDSAVYLCASSLWGQDTEAFFGQGTRLTVV.

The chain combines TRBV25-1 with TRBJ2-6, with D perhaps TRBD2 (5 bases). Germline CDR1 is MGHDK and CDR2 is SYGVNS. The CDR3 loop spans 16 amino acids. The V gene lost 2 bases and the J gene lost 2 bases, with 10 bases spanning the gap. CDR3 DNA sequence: TGTGCCAGCAGTGAAGCCCCCGGGGCTGGGGCCAACGTCCTGACTTTC. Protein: CASSEAPGAGANVLTF.

This CDR3 is CSVARAQKETQYF. CDR3 nucleotides: TGCAGCGTTGCGAGGGCACAGAAAGAGACCCAGTACTTC. The rearrangement links TRBV29-1 to TRBJ2-5, with D tentatively TRBD2 (5 bases). This CDR3 has 13 residues. The V gene's germline CDR1 is SQVTM and CDR2 ANQGSEA. V dropped 4 bases and J dropped 3 bases, with 12 bases sitting between them.

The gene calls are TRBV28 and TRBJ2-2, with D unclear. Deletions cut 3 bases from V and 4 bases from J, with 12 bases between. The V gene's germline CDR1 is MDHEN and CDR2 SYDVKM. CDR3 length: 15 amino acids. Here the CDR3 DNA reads TGTGCCAGCAGTTTGGCAGCTTCCTCCACCGGGGAGCTGTTTTTT. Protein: CASSLAASSTGELFF. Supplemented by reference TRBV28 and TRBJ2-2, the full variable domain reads DVKVTQSSRYLVKRTGEKVFLECVQDMDHENMFWYRQDPGLGLRLIYFSYDVKMKEKGDIPEGYSVSREKKERFSLILESASTNQTSMYLCASSLAASSTGELFFGEGSRLTVL.

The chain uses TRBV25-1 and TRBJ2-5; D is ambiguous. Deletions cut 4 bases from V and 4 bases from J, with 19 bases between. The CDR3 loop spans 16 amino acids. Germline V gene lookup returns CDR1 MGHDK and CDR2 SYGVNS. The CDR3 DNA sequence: TGTGCCAGCAGTGCAGGAAGGAAAGCCGGCGGAGAGACCCAGTACTTC. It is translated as CASSAGRKAGGETQYF.

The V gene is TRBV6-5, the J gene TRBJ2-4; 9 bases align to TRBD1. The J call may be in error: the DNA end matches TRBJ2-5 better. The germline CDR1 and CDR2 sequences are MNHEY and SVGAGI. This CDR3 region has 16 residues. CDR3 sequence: CASSRRDRELGETQYF. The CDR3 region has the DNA TGTGCCAGCAGTCGCCGGGACAGGGAGCTTGGAGAGACCCAGTACTTC.

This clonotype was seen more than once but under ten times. CDR3 residues: CASSRFGRWETQYF. The CDR3, as DNA: TGCGCCAGCAGCCGGTTCGGGCGCTGGGAGACCCAGTACTTC. The gene calls are TRBV5-1 and TRBJ2-5; D is unclear. The CDR3 has 14 amino acids. Trimming cost V 4 bases and J 5 bases, with 15 bases left between them. The germline V gene has CDR1 SGHRS and CDR2 YFSETQ.

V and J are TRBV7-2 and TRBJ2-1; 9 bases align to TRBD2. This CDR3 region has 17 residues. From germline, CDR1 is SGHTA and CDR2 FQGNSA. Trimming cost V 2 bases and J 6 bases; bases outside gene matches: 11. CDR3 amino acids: CASSLPGSAGGLNEQFF. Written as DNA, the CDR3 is TGTGCCAGCAGCTTACCAGGAAGTGCGGGGGGGCTCAATGAGCAGTTCTTC.